Detailed here is one TCR beta chain. The V end was cut by 3 bases, the J end by 5 bases, with 15 bases between. CDR3 size: 15 residues. One entry per CDR3 protein, called by TCRdb with MiXCR from the RT-PCR reads. The sample has more than 450,000 distinct CDR3 sequences; 7.6% are singletons. The data were obtained in a study of response to subunit inactivated influenza vaccine. The starting material was PBMCs from blood, obtained less than 30 months after vaccination. J is TRBJ2-3 and V is TRBV12-3 or TRBV12-4; D is perhaps TRBD2 (5 bases). The clonotype was recovered from a man aged 50-75 years who received an inactivated influenza vaccine. This chain's CDR3 is CASSFSSASLDTQYF. CDR3 DNA: TGTGCCAGCAGTTTCTCAAGTGCTAGCCTAGATACGCAGTATTTT.